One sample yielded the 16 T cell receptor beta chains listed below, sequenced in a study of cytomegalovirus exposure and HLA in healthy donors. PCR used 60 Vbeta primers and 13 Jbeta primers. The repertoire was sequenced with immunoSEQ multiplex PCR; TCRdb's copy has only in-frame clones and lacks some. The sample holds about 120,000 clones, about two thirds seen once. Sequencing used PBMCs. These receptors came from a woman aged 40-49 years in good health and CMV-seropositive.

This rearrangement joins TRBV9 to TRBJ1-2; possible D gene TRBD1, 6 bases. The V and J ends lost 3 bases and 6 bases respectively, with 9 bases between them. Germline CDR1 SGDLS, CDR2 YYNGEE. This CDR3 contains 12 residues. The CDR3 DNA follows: TGTGCCAGCAGCGCCCCAGGGGATGGCTACACCTTC. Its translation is CASSAPGDGYTF.

The chain's CDR3 is CASSLMTGEGYTF. In DNA, the CDR3 is TGTGCCAGCAGCCTCATGACAGGGGAAGGCTACACCTTC. The chain combines TRBV7-2 with TRBJ1-2; 8 bases match TRBD1. V dropped 5 bases and J dropped 8; count of bases not matched to a gene: 7. The CDR3 is 13 amino acids. Germline values: CDR1 SGHTA, CDR2 FQGNSA.

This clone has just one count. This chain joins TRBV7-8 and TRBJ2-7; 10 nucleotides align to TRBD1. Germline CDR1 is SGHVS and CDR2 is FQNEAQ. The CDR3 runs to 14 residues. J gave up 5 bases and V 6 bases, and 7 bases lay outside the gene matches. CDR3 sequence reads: CASRRDRGIHEQYF. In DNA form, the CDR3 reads TGTGCCAGCAGGCGGGACAGGGGAATCCACGAGCAGTACTTC.

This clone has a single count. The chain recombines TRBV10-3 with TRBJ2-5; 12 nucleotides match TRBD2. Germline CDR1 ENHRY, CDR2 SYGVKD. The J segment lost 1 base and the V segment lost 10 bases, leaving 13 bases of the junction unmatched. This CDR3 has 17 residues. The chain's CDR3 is CATKRKTSGGTQETQYF. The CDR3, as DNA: TGTGCCACCAAAAGGAAAACTAGCGGGGGGACCCAAGAGACCCAGTACTTC.

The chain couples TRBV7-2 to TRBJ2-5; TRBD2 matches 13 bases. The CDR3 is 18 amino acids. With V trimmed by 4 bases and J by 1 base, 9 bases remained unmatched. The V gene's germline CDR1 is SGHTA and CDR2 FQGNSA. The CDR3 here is CASSSIGLAGAVQETQYF. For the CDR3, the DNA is TGTGCCAGCAGCTCAATCGGACTAGCGGGGGCCGTCCAAGAGACCCAGTACTTC. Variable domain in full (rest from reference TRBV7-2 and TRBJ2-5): GAGVSQSPSNKVTEKGKDVELRCDPISGHTALYWYRQSLGQGLEFLIYFQGNSAPDKSGLPSDRFSAERTGGSVSTLTIQRTQQEDSAVYLCASSSIGLAGAVQETQYFGPGTRLLVL.

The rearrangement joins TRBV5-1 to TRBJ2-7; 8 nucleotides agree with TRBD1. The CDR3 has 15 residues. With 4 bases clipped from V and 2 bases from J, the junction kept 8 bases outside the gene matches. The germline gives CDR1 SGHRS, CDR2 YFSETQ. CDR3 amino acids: CASSTRTGLTYEQYF. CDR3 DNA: TGCGCCAGCAGCACCAGGACAGGGCTGACCTACGAGCAGTACTTC.

The CDR3 nucleotides read TGCAGCGTTGCGGGGGTAGACAGGAACACTGAAGCTTTCTTT. It codes for CSVAGVDRNTEAFF. The V call is TRBV29-1, the J call TRBJ1-1, with D possibly TRBD1 on 5 matching bases. This CDR3 has 14 amino acids. V gave up 4 bases and J gave up 1 base, with 13 bases separating them. Germline loops: CDR1 SQVTM, CDR2 ANQGSEA.

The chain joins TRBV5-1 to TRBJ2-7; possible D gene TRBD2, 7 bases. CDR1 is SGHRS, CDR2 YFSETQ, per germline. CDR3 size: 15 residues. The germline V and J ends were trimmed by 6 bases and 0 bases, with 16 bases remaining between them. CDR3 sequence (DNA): TGCGCCAGCAATCCGGGGGGCACCCTCTCCTACGAGCAGTACTTC. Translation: CASNPGGTLSYEQYF.

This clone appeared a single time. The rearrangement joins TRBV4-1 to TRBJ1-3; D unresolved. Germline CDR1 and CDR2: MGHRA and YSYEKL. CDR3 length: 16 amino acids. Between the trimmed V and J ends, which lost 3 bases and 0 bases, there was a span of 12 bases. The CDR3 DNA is TGCGCCAGCAGCCAGCCGCCGCGTTTCTCTGGAAACACCATATATTTT. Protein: CASSQPPRFSGNTIYF.

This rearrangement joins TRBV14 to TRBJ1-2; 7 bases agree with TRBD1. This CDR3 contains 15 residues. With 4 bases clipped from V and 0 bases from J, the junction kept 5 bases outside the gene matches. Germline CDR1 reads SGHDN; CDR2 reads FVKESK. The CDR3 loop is CASSLTGQPNYGYTF. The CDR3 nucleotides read TGTGCCAGCAGCCTAACGGGACAGCCTAACTATGGCTACACCTTC.

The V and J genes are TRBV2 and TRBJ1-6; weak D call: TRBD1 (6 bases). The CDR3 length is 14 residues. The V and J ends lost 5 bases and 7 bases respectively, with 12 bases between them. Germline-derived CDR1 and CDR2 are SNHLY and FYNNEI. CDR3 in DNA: TGTGCCAGCAGTACCCAGGGGCTCAATTCACCCCTCCACTTT. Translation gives CASSTQGLNSPLHF.

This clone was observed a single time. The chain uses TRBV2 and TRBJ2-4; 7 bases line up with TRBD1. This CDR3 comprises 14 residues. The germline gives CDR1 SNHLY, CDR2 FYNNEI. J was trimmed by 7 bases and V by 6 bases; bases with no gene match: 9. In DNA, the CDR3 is TGTGCCAGCAGCCTAGACAGGGTAGGGAACATTCAGTACTTC. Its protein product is CASSLDRVGNIQYF.

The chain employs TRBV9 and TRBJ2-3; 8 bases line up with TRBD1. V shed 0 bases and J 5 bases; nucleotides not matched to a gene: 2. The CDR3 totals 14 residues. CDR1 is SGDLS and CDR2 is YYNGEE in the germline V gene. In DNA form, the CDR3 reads TGTGCCAGCAGCGTAGATGACAGGGGAGATACGCAGTATTTT. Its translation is CASSVDDRGDTQYF.

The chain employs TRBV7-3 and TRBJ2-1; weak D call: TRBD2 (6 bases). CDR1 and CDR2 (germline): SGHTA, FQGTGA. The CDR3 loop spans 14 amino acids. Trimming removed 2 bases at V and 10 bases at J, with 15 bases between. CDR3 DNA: TGTGCCAGCAGCTTAGGTACGGGGGTCAAGGAGCAGTTCTTC. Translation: CASSLGTGVKEQFF.

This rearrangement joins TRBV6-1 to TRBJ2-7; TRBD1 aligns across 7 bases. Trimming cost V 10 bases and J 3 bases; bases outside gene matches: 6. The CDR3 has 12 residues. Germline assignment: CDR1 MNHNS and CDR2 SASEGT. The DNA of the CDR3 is TGTGCCATCCGGGACAGATACTACGAGCAGTACTTC. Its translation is CAIRDRYYEQYF.

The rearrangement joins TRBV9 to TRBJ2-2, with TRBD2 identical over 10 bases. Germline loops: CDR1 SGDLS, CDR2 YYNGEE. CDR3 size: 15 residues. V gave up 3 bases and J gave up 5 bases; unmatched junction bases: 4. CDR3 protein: CASSAAGGPTGELFF. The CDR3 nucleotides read TGTGCCAGCAGCGCAGCGGGGGGGCCGACCGGGGAGCTGTTTTTT.